Sequencing of this TCR beta chain was carried out in a study of T cell responses to AZD1222 COVID-19 vaccine. Notes on the study in general: Epitopes outside B.1.351 and B.1.1.7 mutated regions reportedly drew nearly half of spike TCRs. The study identified only a handful of AZD1222 recipients as seropositive at baseline. A rise in Spike-specific TCR breadth and depth followed two AZD1222 doses. Clonal diversity was possibly underestimated, and white British individuals and females predominated among donors.

The data were produced by immunoSEQ multiplex PCR, yet TCRdb's version contains in-frame clones alone and is incomplete. This sample has about 100,000 clones, with about 88% found just once. Between the trimmed V and J ends, which lost 3 bases and 2 bases, there was a span of 10 bases. The CDR3 loop spans 14 amino acids. Germline V lookup: CDR1 LNHDA, CDR2 SQIVND (reference sequence). Concerning this clone itself: Its specificity is unknown.

Here the sequenced sample was peripheral blood, taken on day 0 of AZD1222 vaccination. The clonotype was recovered from an adult in good health. The V and J genes are TRBV19 and TRBJ1-1; possible D gene TRBD1, 5 bases. CDR3 region: CASSISRDNTEAFF. As DNA, the CDR3 is TGTGCCAGTAGTATTAGCCGGGACAACACTGAAGCTTTCTTT.